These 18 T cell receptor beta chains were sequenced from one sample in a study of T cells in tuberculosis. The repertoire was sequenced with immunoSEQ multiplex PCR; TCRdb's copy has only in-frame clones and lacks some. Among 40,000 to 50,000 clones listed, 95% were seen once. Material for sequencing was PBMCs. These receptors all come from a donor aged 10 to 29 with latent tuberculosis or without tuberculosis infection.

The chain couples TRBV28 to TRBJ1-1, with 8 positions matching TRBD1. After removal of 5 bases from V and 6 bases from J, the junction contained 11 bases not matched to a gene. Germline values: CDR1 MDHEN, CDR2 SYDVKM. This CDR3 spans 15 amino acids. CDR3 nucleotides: TGTGCCAGCAGTCCGACCGCCGACAGGGGACCTGAAGCTTTCTTT. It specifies CASSPTADRGPEAFF. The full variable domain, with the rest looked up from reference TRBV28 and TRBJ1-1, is DVKVTQSSRYLVKRTGEKVFLECVQDMDHENMFWYRQDPGLGLRLIYFSYDVKMKEKGDIPEGYSVSREKKERFSLILESASTNQTSMYLCASSPTADRGPEAFFGQGTRLTVV.

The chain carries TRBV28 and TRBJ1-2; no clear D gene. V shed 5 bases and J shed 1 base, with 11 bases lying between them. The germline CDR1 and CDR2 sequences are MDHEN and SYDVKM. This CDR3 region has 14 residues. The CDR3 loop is CASSPRRDNYGYTF. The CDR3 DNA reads TGTGCCAGCAGTCCCCGACGGGATAACTATGGCTACACCTTC.

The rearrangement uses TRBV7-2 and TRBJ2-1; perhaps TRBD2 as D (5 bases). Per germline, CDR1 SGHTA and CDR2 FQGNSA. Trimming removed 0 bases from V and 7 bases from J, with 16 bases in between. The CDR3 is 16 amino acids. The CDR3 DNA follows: TGTGCCAGCAGCTTAGCCTCGCCGGGGTCGGGGAATGAGCAGTTCTTC. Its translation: CASSLASPGSGNEQFF.

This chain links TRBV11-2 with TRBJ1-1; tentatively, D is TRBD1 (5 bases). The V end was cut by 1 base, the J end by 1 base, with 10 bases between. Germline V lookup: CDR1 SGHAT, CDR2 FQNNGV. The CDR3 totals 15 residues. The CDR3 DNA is TGTGCCAGCAGCTTAGGGGCCAGGGCGAACACTGAAGCTTTCTTT. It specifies CASSLGARANTEAFF.

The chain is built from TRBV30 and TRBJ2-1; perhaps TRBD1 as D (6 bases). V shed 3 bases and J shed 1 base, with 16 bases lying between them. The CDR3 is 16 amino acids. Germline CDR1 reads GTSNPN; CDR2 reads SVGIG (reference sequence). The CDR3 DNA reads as TGTGCCTGGAGGTCCCAGGACAGAGGTTCCTACAATGAGCAGTTCTTC. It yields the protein CAWRSQDRGSYNEQFF.

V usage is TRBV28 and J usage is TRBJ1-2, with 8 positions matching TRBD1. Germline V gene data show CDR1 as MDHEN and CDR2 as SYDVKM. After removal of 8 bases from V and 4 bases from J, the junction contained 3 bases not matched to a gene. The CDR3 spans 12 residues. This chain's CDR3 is CASRTGIYGYTF. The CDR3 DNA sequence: TGTGCCAGCCGGACAGGGATCTATGGCTACACCTTC.

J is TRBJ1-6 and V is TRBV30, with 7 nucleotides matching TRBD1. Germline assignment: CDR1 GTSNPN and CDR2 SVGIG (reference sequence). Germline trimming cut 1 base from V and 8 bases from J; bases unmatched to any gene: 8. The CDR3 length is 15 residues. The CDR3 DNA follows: TGTGCCTGGAGTGGTAGGAGACAGGGTGATTCACCCCTCCACTTT. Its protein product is CAWSGRRQGDSPLHF.

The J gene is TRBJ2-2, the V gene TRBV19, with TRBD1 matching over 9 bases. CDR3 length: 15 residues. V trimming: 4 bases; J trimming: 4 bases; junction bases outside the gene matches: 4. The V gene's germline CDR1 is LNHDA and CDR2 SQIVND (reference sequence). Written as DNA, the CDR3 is TGTGCCAGTAGTAAGGGACAGGGTCGCACCGGGGAGCTGTTTTTT. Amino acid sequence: CASSKGQGRTGELFF.

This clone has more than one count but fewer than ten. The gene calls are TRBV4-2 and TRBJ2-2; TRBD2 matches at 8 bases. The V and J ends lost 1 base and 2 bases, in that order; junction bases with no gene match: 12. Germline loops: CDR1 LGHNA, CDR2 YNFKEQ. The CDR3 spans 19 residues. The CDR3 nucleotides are TGTGCCAGCAGCCAAGGCGAGAGTAGCGGGAACTTAAACACCGGGGAGCTGTTTTTT. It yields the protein CASSQGESSGNLNTGELFF.

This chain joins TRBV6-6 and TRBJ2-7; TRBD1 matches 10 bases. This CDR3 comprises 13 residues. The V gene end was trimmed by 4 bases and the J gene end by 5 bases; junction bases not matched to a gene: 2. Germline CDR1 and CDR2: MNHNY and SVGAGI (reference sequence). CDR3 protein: CASSWDRGNEQYF. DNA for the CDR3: TGTGCCAGCAGTTGGGACAGGGGTAACGAGCAGTACTTC.

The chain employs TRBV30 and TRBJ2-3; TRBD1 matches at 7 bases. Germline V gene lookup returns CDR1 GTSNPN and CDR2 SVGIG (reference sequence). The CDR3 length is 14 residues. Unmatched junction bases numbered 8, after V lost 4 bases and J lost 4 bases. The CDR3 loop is CAWTRGNLADTQYF. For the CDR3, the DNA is TGTGCCTGGACCAGGGGGAACCTCGCAGATACGCAGTATTTT. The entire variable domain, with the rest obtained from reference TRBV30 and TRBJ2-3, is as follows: SQTIHQWPATLVQPVGSPLSLECTVEGTSNPNLYWYRQAAGRGLQLLFYSVGIGQISSEVPQNLSASRPQDRQFILSSKKLLLSDSGFYLCAWTRGNLADTQYFGPGTRLTVL.

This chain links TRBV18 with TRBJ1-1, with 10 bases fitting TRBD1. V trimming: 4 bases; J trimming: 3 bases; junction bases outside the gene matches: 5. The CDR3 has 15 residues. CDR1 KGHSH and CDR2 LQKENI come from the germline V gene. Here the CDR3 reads CASSRDRGPDTEAFF. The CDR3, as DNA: TGTGCCAGCTCACGAGACAGGGGGCCGGACACTGAAGCTTTCTTT.

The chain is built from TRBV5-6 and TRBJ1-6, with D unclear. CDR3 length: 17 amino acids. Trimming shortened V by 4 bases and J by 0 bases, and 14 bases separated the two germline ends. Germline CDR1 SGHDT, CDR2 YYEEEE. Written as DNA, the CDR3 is TGTGCCAGCAGCCAGAGAGGGATACCCTCCTATAATTCACCCCTCCACTTT. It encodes CASSQRGIPSYNSPLHF. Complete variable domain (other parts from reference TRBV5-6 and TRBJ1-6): DAGVTQSPTHLIKTRGQQVTLRCSPKSGHDTVSWYQQALGQGPQFIFQYYEEEERQRGNFPDRFSGHQFPNYSSELNVNALLLGDSALYLCASSQRGIPSYNSPLHFGNGTRLTVT.

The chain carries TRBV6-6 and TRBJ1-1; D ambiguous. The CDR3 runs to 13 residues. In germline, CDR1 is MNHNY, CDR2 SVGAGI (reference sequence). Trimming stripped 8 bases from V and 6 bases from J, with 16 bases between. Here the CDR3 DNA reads TGTGCCAGCGAACTAAGGTGGGAGGCTGAAGCTTTCTTT. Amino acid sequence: CASELRWEAEAFF.

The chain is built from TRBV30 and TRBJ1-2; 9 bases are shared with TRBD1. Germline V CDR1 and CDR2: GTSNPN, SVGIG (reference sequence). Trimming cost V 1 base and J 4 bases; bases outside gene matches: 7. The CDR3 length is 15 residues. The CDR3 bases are TGTGCCTGGAGTGACAGGGGGCATCGAAGCTATGGCTACACCTTC. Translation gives CAWSDRGHRSYGYTF. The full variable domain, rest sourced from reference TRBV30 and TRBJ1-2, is SQTIHQWPATLVQPVGSPLSLECTVEGTSNPNLYWYRQAAGRGLQLLFYSVGIGQISSEVPQNLSASRPQDRQFILSSKKLLLSDSGFYLCAWSDRGHRSYGYTFGSGTRLTVV.

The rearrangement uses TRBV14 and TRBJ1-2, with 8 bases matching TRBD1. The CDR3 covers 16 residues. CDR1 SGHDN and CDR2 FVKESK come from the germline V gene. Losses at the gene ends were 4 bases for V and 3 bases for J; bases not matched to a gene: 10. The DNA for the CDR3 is TGTGCCAGCAGCCGAGATTCAGGGGGCGAGGACTATGGCTACACCTTC. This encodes CASSRDSGGEDYGYTF.

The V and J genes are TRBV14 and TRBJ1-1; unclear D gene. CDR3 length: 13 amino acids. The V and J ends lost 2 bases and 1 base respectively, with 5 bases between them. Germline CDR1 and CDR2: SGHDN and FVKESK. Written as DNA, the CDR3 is TGTGCCAGCAGCCAAAGCCGGAACACTGAAGCTTTCTTT. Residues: CASSQSRNTEAFF.

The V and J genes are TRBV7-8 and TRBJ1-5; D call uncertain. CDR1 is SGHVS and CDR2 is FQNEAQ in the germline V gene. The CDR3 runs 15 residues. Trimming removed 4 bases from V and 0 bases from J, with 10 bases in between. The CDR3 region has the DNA TGTGCCAGCAGCTCCCGCGGTTATAGCAATCAGCCCCAGCATTTT. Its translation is CASSSRGYSNQPQHF.